Presented here are 30 T cell receptor beta chains from one specimen sequenced in a study of patients and donors after allogeneic stem cell transplantation. From the RT-PCR reads, TCRdb called clonotypes with MiXCR, one entry per CDR3 protein. The sample has around 150,000 distinct CDR3 sequences; approximately 40% are singletons. The material sequenced was blood, either unsorted or a sorted T cell fraction (not recorded which). The receptor source for this set is a human donor who was either an allogeneic HSCT recipient or a stem cell or donor lymphocyte infusion donor (not recorded which). It is not recorded whose cells these are; they may come from a transplant donor.

The rearrangement links TRBV7-6 to TRBJ1-2; D not certain. The CDR3 contains 13 residues. V gave up 10 bases and J gave up 0 bases, with 12 bases separating them. Germline CDR1 SGHVS, CDR2 FNYEAQ. The CDR3 sequence: CATTAVPNYGYTF. The CDR3 bases are TGTGCCACTACCGCAGTCCCTAACTATGGCTACACCTTC.

CDR3 sequence reads: CASSLASEVNEQFF. In nucleotides, the CDR3 is TGTGCCAGCAGCTTAGCTAGCGAAGTAAATGAGCAGTTCTTC. V is TRBV7-9 and J is TRBJ2-1, with D perhaps matching TRBD2 (5 bases). Trimming removed 0 bases at V and 7 bases at J, with 10 bases between. The CDR3 totals 14 residues. Germline-derived CDR1 and CDR2 are SEHNR and FQNEAQ (reference sequence).

This clonotype was seen a few times. This chain connects TRBV6-4 to TRBJ1-1; no clear D. The V and J ends lost 7 bases and 7 bases respectively, with 16 bases between them. The CDR3 is 13 amino acids. Looked up from germline, CDR1 is MRHNA and CDR2 is SNTAGT. For the CDR3, the DNA is TGTGCCAGCAACTGGTCAGGAGTCAGTGAAGCTTTCTTT. It codes for CASNWSGVSEAFF.

This chain joins TRBV20-1 and TRBJ1-5; 9 bases are shared with TRBD1. J gave up 3 bases and V 2 bases, and 5 bases lay outside the gene matches. This CDR3 has 15 amino acids. Germline V gene lookup returns CDR1 DFQATT and CDR2 SNEGSKA (reference sequence). The CDR3 loop reads CSARLGTGNNQPQHF. In DNA, the CDR3 is TGCAGTGCTAGACTTGGGACAGGGAACAATCAGCCCCAGCATTTT.

This chain connects TRBV12-3 or TRBV12-4 to TRBJ1-2; TRBD1 might be the D (6 bases). The CDR3 sequence is 14 residues long. V gave up 5 bases and J gave up 4 bases, with 14 bases separating them. CDR3 loop: CASSVDRRGYGYTF. As DNA, the CDR3 is TGTGCCAGCAGTGTTGACAGGAGGGGCTATGGCTACACCTTC.

The chain carries TRBV4-2 and TRBJ2-7; TRBD1 aligns across 7 bases. V was clipped by 8 bases and J by 2 bases; unmatched bases: 6. The CDR3 is 13 amino acids. Germline-derived CDR1 and CDR2 are LGHNA and YNFKEQ. This CDR3 reads CASEGQSPYEQYF. The CDR3 DNA reads as TGTGCCAGCGAGGGACAGTCCCCCTACGAGCAGTACTTC.

The V and J genes are TRBV5-6 and TRBJ1-1; D is undetermined. CDR1 is SGHDT, CDR2 YYEEEE, per germline. Between the trimmed V and J ends, which lost 3 bases and 7 bases, there was a span of 13 bases. This CDR3 has 13 residues. CDR3 sequence reads: CASSSWSGYEAFF. In DNA, the CDR3 is TGTGCCAGCAGCTCTTGGTCCGGATATGAAGCTTTCTTT.

This clonotype was observed a few times. The chain combines TRBV5-1 with TRBJ1-5; TRBD1 might be the D (6 bases). This CDR3 is built from 13 residues. CDR1 and CDR2 from the germline V gene are SGHRS and YFSETQ. V dropped 3 bases and J dropped 4 bases, with 8 bases sitting between them. CDR3 residues: CASSWDTNQPQHF. In DNA form, the CDR3 reads TGCGCCAGCAGCTGGGACACAAATCAGCCCCAGCATTTT.

The chain joins TRBV7-2 to TRBJ1-1; no firm D call. The germline CDR1 and CDR2 sequences are SGHTA and FQGNSA. Trimming pared 3 bases from V and 2 bases from J, leaving 10 bases between. The CDR3 is 14 amino acids. CDR3 protein: CASSFSSSNTEAFF. CDR3 DNA sequence: TGTGCCAGCAGCTTTAGTTCCTCAAACACTGAAGCTTTCTTT.

The chain recombines TRBV7-9 with TRBJ2-7; TRBD2 matches at 7 bases. The CDR3 runs 12 residues. Per the germline V gene, CDR1 is SEHNR and CDR2 is FQNEAQ (reference sequence). After removal of 8 bases from V and 2 bases from J, the junction contained 3 bases not matched to a gene. The CDR3 DNA reads TGTGCCAGCGCTCGGGGGGCCTACGAGCAGTACTTC. Translating gives CASARGAYEQYF.

This clonotype was counted once. The chain links TRBV6-5 to TRBJ2-5; 10 bases fit TRBD2. Germline lookup yields CDR1 MNHEY and CDR2 SVGAGI. The trim removed 4 bases at V and 5 bases at J, leaving 4 bases unmatched. CDR3 length: 14 amino acids. The CDR3 reads CASSWGTSAETQYF. The CDR3 DNA reads TGTGCCAGCAGTTGGGGGACTAGCGCTGAGACCCAGTACTTC.

The CDR3 nucleotides read TGCGCCAGCAGCTTGGAAGGATACGAGCAGTACGTC. It specifies CASSLEGYEQYV. V usage is TRBV5-1 and J usage is TRBJ2-7; no firm D call. Germline V gene sequence: CDR1 SGHRS, CDR2 YFSETQ. The CDR3 length is 12 residues. V lost 0 bases, J lost 4 bases, and 5 bases lay in between.

This clonotype has just a few counts. This CDR3 is CASSLAWTGGYTF. As DNA, the CDR3 is TGTGCCAGCAGTTTAGCGTGGACAGGCGGCTACACCTTC. The chain recombines TRBV12-3 or TRBV12-4 with TRBJ1-2; 7 bases match TRBD1. V gave up 0 bases and J gave up 8 bases; unmatched junction bases: 3. The CDR3 sequence is 13 residues long.

At least ten counts were recorded for this clonotype. The J gene is TRBJ1-3, the V gene TRBV20-1; D might be TRBD1 (6 bases). CDR3 length: 13 residues. Per the germline V gene, CDR1 is DFQATT and CDR2 is SNEGSKA (reference sequence). The V end lost 5 bases, the J end lost 5 bases, and 13 bases lay between the germline ends. The CDR3 DNA reads TGCAGTGCTGAGAGGGACACACGAAACACCATATATTTT. It encodes CSAERDTRNTIYF.

This clonotype has a handful of counts. This sequence joins TRBV12-3 or TRBV12-4 and TRBJ1-2; maybe TRBD1 (5 bases). Trimming removed 5 bases at V and 4 bases at J, with 14 bases between. The CDR3 totals 14 residues. CDR3 protein: CASSRDGSLYGYTF. In DNA, the CDR3 is TGTGCCAGCAGTCGGGACGGCTCCCTCTATGGCTACACCTTC.

This clonotype showed up just a few times. The genes are TRBV6-6 and TRBJ1-1; D gene uncertain. This CDR3 spans 15 amino acids. Germline V gene lookup returns CDR1 MNHNY and CDR2 SVGAGI (reference sequence). The germline V and J ends were trimmed by 2 bases and 7 bases, with 17 bases remaining between them. This CDR3 is CASSYPKGSLYEAFF. Written as DNA, the CDR3 is TGTGCCAGCAGTTACCCCAAAGGGAGCCTATATGAAGCTTTCTTT.

The sample holds a few counts of this clonotype. V and J are TRBV7-9 and TRBJ1-2; D possibly corresponds to TRBD1 (5 bases). CDR3 length: 13 residues. Germline CDR1 SEHNR, CDR2 FQNEAQ (reference sequence). Trimming cost V 3 bases and J 6 bases, with 11 bases left between them. The CDR3 loop is CASSLGGNNGYTF. CDR3 coding DNA: TGTGCCAGCAGCTTGGGGGGGAATAATGGCTACACCTTC.

V gene TRBV27 combines with J gene TRBJ2-7; D possibly uses TRBD1 or TRBD2 (5 bases each). V was clipped by 1 base and J by 1 base, with 23 bases between them. The CDR3 consists of 19 residues. Germline V lookup: CDR1 MNHEY, CDR2 SMNVEV (reference sequence). CDR3 sequence: CASSLWSPGASRSSYEQYF. The CDR3 bases are TGTGCCAGCAGTTTATGGTCCCCCGGGGCTAGTAGGTCTTCCTACGAGCAGTACTTC.

The V and J genes are TRBV20-1 and TRBJ1-2; D uncertain. V was trimmed by 2 bases and J by 5 bases, leaving 15 bases between them. The length of the CDR3 is 14 residues. Germline V gene lookup returns CDR1 DFQATT and CDR2 SNEGSKA (reference sequence). CDR3 protein: CSARTKRVGYGYTF. The CDR3 DNA follows: TGCAGTGCTAGAACCAAACGGGTTGGGTATGGCTACACCTTC.

This clonotype appeared many times. The chain is built from TRBV12-3 or TRBV12-4 and TRBJ1-2; no clear D. The CDR3 consists of 13 residues. V lost 3 bases to trimming and J lost 7 bases, with 12 bases between them. The CDR3 region is CASSFGQGLGYTF. In DNA, the CDR3 is TGTGCCAGCAGTTTTGGGCAAGGACTTGGCTACACCTTC.

The chain carries TRBV9 and TRBJ2-2; 8 bases map to TRBD1. V shed 1 base, J shed 5 bases, and the junction held 7 bases outside the gene matches. CDR3 length equals 16 residues. Germline-derived CDR1 and CDR2 are SGDLS and YYNGEE. The CDR3 loop is CASSVSRDRGTGELFF. DNA for the CDR3: TGTGCCAGCAGCGTATCCAGAGACAGGGGAACCGGGGAGCTGTTTTTT.

CDR3 DNA: TGTGCCAGCAGCTTGTGGGGGCAACGGAATTACAATGAGCAGTTCTTC. Encoded protein: CASSLWGQRNYNEQFF. This chain links TRBV7-9 with TRBJ2-1; possibly TRBD1 for D (6 bases). Trimming took off 3 bases at V and 4 bases at J, with 16 bases between the two ends. The CDR3 runs to 16 residues. Germline V lookup: CDR1 SEHNR, CDR2 FQNEAQ (reference sequence).

This chain connects TRBV7-2 to TRBJ2-3; TRBD2 might be the D (6 bases). Germline CDR1 reads SGHTA; CDR2 reads FQGNSA. The CDR3 contains 14 residues. The germline V and J ends were trimmed by 3 bases and 3 bases, with 10 bases remaining between them. The CDR3 sequence: CASSFTEGTDTQYF. CDR3 sequence (DNA): TGTGCCAGCAGCTTTACGGAGGGAACAGATACGCAGTATTTT.

This clonotype was detected a few times. The rearrangement uses TRBV20-1 and TRBJ1-5; possible D gene TRBD1, 6 bases. The germline gives CDR1 DFQATT, CDR2 SNEGSKA (reference sequence). CDR3 length equals 10 residues. Trimming stripped 8 bases from V and 7 bases from J, with 9 bases between. DNA for the CDR3: TGCAGTAGGGGGGAGCAGCCCCAGCATTTT. This translates into CSRGEQPQHF.

This clonotype was seen only a few times. CDR3 DNA: TGCGCCAGCAGCCTAGCTACCGGACAGGGCACTGAAGCTTTCTTT. It specifies CASSLATGQGTEAFF. The V call is TRBV4-3, the J call TRBJ1-1; TRBD1 aligns across 8 bases. The CDR3 loop spans 15 amino acids. Unmatched junction bases numbered 8, after V lost 4 bases and J lost 4 bases. Germline loops: CDR1 LGHNA, CDR2 YSLEER.

This clonotype was counted only a few times. The J gene is TRBJ1-1, the V gene TRBV27, with D tentatively TRBD1 (6 bases). This CDR3 is built from 14 residues. In germline, CDR1 is MNHEY, CDR2 SMNVEV (reference sequence). V lost 7 bases to trimming and J lost 2 bases, with 14 bases between them. The CDR3 loop reads CASTIGGPNTEAFF. CDR3 sequence (DNA): TGTGCCAGCACTATCGGGGGGCCTAACACTGAAGCTTTCTTT.

This clonotype was recorded a few times. This chain links TRBV5-1 with TRBJ2-2; possible D gene TRBD1, 6 bases. The CDR3 totals 15 residues. Germline CDR1 and CDR2: SGHRS and YFSETQ. V was pared by 3 bases and J by 4 bases, with 13 bases between. CDR3 sequence reads: CASSSRTDLTGELFF. The CDR3 bases are TGCGCCAGCAGCTCTCGGACAGATCTCACCGGGGAGCTGTTTTTT.

This clonotype was recorded a few times. The V and J genes are TRBV20-1 and TRBJ1-4, with 8 bases matching TRBD1. From germline, CDR1 is DFQATT and CDR2 SNEGSKA (reference sequence). The CDR3 extends over 14 amino acids. V lost 8 bases to trimming and J lost 5 bases; unmatched junction nucleotides: 10. The CDR3 loop is CSSQPTGGNEKLFF. The CDR3 DNA reads as TGCAGTTCCCAACCCACAGGGGGGAATGAAAAACTGTTTTTT.

This chain connects TRBV5-1 to TRBJ2-5; no clear D gene. This CDR3 has 13 residues. Germline V gene sequence: CDR1 SGHRS, CDR2 YFSETQ. V was cut by 3 bases and J by 6 bases, with 12 bases left in between. The CDR3 bases are TGCGCCAGCAGCTCTGGGTCCCGGAAGACCCAGTACTTC. It encodes CASSSGSRKTQYF.

This rearrangement joins TRBV9 to TRBJ2-2, with D hard to call. The V gene lost 0 bases and the J gene lost 7 bases, with 4 bases spanning the gap. The CDR3 has 12 residues. The V gene's germline CDR1 is SGDLS and CDR2 YYNGEE. Here the CDR3 reads CASSVEGGELFF. The DNA for the CDR3 is TGTGCCAGCAGCGTAGAAGGCGGGGAGCTGTTTTTT.